This T cell receptor beta chain came from a study of blood T cells in healthy people across ages (dated by TCRdb to about 2015). Some background on the complete study: In model experiments, roughly one uniquely barcoded TCR beta cDNA molecule per two T cells was captured by template switching. Using the same blood draw, the study looked at two additional independent replicas of 1 million unique cDNA reads for two donors, one aged 18 to 30 and the other aged 80 or older. To avoid experimental bias, donors of different ages were randomly spread across the sequencing lanes. The donors were split into four age groups: young (average around 16 years), middle-aged (about 40), aged (62) and long-lived (roughly 86). Using deep sequencing normalized with unique cDNA molecular identifiers, the study measured how TCR beta repertoire diversity changes with age. The research as a whole found: The long-lived group showed more naive CD4+ T cells, fewer expanded clones and increased TCR diversity than the aged group, suggesting age selection. A strong correlation was found between observed TCR beta diversity and the percentage of naive T cells measured by flow cytometry. Conclusive comparison of naive and antigen-experienced compartments was prevented by the profiling of bulk unsorted PBMCs. Total diversity estimates from one million sequenced T cells were considered lower bounds and underestimates. Observed TCR beta diversity per million T cells fell roughly linearly with age, and a significant reduction was already apparent by age around 44. The CMV infection status of donors was not known, potentially confounding age-related changes in expanded clonotypes.

The donors were roughly 40 Caucasian individuals from Russia, aged 6 to 90 years, who were systemically healthy. Each donor gave ten milliliters of peripheral blood, drawn into EDTA-treated Vacutainer tubes. Ficoll-Paque density-gradient centrifugation was used to isolate PBMCs, with at least 6.5 million obtained per sample. Trizol reagent was used to extract total RNA from the PBMCs, yielding at least 6 micrograms per sample. For every donor, flow cytometry on a PBMC aliquot measured the percentage of naive CD45RAhigh/CD27high T cells. The library was built by means of 5' RACE. The sample was run on an Illumina HiSeq 2500. The second PCR ran for roughly 7 to 11 cycles and used a J-beta primer mix along with a sample-barcoded 5' primer. Each TCR beta cDNA molecule received a unique molecular identifier from a template-switch 5' adaptor carrying 12 random nucleotides. At least 2.5 million CDR3-containing paired-end reads were obtained from each sample. The Mint cDNA synthesis kit, primed by a TRBC-specific oligonucleotide, was used to synthesize first-strand cDNA from all RNA. After uracil-DNA glycosylase treatment, a first 18-cycle PCR used universal primers M1SS and BC2_uni_R on all cDNA. The study's processing was this. For normalization, 1 million high-quality reads were randomly selected from each sample, with every read carrying a distinct molecular identifier. Instead of being binned into consensus sequences, reads that shared molecular identifiers were thrown out. MiTCR, run with a Q25 quality threshold and the strictest error-elimination algorithm, handled CDR3 identification, clonotype clustering and error correction. A nonparametric unseen species model with Euler transformation was used to estimate lower-bound total TCR beta diversity. TCRdb applied fastp at Q25 and MiXCR to the public reads, then kept only in-frame beta chains. Each record represents a unique CDR3 protein, reported with the most common genes and DNA among its rows. TCRdb's processing, not the authors' own work, is the source of the V and J calls. Present in this sample are 1.5 million to 2 million distinct CDR3 sequences, 28% of which were seen just once. The ten largest clonotypes hold about 7.7% of the sample.

V and J are trimmed by 4 bases and 5 bases, and the gene matches miss 5 bases of the junction. There are 14 amino acids in the CDR3, from cysteine to phenylalanine inclusive. Only the CDR3 portion is preserved as DNA: 42 bases, with reading frame beginning at the first base. CDR1 is given as SQVTM and CDR2 as ANQGSEA, both from the germline V gene. Note on this clonotype: What this receptor recognizes is not known. Qualities for individual bases were not recorded, and no much larger clone is one base off.

The sequenced material came from blood. The sequence is built from TRBV29-1 and TRBJ2-5, with 12 central nucleotides matching TRBD1. This receptor was taken from a woman younger than 45 in good health. The CDR3 here reads CSVGGQGASETQYF. The DNA sequence follows: TGCAGCGTTGGGGGACAGGGGGCTTCCGAGACCCAGTACTTC.